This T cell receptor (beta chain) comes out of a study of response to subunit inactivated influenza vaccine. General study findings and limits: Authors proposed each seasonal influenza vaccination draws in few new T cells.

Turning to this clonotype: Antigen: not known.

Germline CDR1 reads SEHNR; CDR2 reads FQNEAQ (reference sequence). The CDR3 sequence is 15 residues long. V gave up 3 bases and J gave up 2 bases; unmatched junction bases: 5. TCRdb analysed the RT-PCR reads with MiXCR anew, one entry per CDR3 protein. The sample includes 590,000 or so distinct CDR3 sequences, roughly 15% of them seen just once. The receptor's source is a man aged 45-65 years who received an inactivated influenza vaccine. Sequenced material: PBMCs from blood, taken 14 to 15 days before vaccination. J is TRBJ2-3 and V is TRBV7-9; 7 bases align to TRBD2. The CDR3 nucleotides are TGTGCCAGCAGCTTGGCAGCGGGGCTCACAGATACGCAGTATTTT. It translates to CASSLAAGLTDTQYF.